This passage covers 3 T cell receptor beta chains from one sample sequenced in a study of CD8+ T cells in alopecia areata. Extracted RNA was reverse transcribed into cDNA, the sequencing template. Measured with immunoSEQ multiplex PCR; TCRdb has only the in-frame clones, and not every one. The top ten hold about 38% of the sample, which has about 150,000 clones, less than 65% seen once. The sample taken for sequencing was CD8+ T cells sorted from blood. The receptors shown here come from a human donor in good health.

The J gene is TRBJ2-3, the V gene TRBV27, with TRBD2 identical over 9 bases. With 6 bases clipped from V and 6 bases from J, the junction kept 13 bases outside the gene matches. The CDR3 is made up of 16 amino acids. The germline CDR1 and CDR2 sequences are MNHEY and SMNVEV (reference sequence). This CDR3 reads CASSHVGAGGPDTQYF. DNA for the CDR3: TGTGCCAGCAGCCACGTAGGGGCGGGAGGGCCGGATACGCAGTATTTT.

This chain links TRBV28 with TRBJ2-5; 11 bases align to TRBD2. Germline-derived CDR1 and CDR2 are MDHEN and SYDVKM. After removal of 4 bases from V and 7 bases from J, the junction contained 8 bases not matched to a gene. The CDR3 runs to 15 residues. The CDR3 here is CASSYGLAGGGTQYF. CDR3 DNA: TGTGCCAGCAGTTATGGGCTAGCGGGAGGCGGGACCCAGTACTTC.

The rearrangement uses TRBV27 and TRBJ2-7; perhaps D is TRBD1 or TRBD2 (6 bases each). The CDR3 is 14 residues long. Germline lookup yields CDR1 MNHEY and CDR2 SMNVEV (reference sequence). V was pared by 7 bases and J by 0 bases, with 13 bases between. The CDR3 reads CASTGGQSSYEQYF. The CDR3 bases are TGTGCCAGCACTGGGGGGCAGAGCTCCTACGAGCAGTACTTC.